Following are 24 T cell receptor beta chains from one sample sequenced in a study of shared clonotypes between healthy human individuals. The repertoire was sequenced with immunoSEQ multiplex PCR; TCRdb's copy has only in-frame clones and lacks some. In the table there are some 690,000 clones, 90% of which are singletons. Sequencing input: memory CD8+ T cells from PBMCs. The subset was: CD45RO+ cells pooled with CCR7-negative TemRA cells. The receptors stem from a man between 18 and 35 years old in good health. Some clones in this sample may be carry-over from other donors' samples.

The gene calls are TRBV5-1 and TRBJ2-7, with 7 bases fitting TRBD1. V lost 5 bases to trimming and J lost 3 bases; unmatched junction nucleotides: 11. There are 15 residues in the CDR3. Germline loops: CDR1 SGHRS, CDR2 YFSETQ. In DNA, the CDR3 is TGCGCCAGCAGAAAGGACAGGTCCGTTATCTACGAGCAGTACTTC. Its protein is CASRKDRSVIYEQYF.

This chain links TRBV15 with TRBJ2-1; 7 positions agree with TRBD2. Germline assignment: CDR1 LNHNV and CDR2 YYDKDF (reference sequence). V shed 5 bases and J 8 bases; nucleotides not matched to a gene: 12. CDR3 length equals 15 residues. The CDR3 DNA reads TGTGCCACCAGCTCTGCAGGGACTAATATCGATGAGCAGTTCTTC. The encoded protein is CATSSAGTNIDEQFF. The whole variable domain, remainder taken from reference TRBV15 and TRBJ2-1, is DAMVIQNPRYQVTQFGKPVTLSCSQTLNHNVMYWYQQKSSQAPKLLFHYYDKDFNNEADTPDNFQSRRPNTSFCFLDIRSPGLGDTAMYLCATSSAGTNIDEQFFGPGTRLTVL.

CDR3: CSVHRGRIYNEQFF. As DNA, the CDR3 is TGCAGCGTTCACAGGGGGCGGATCTACAATGAGCAGTTCTTC. The chain employs TRBV29-1 and TRBJ2-1; 9 bases match TRBD1. The CDR3 length is 14 residues. The V gene's germline CDR1 is SQVTM and CDR2 ANQGSEA. After removal of 5 bases from V and 3 bases from J, the junction contained 5 bases not matched to a gene.

This sequence joins TRBV19 and TRBJ2-1; TRBD2 aligns across 12 bases. The CDR3 totals 15 residues. V was clipped by 9 bases and J by 8 bases; unmatched bases: 11. Germline CDR1 and CDR2: LNHDA and SQIVND (reference sequence). The CDR3 nucleotides are TGTGCCAGCTCCCGACTAGCGGGAGCGGAACATGAGCAGTTCTTC. Translating it yields CASSRLAGAEHEQFF.

V gene TRBV11-2 combines with J gene TRBJ2-7; no clear D. V lost 5 bases and J lost 2, with 10 bases in between. This CDR3 contains 13 residues. Per germline, CDR1 SGHAT and CDR2 FQNNGV. The DNA for the CDR3 is TGTGCCAGCAGCCCCAGACAAGCCTACGAGCAGTACTTC. Translated: CASSPRQAYEQYF.

V is TRBV19 and J is TRBJ1-2; 8 bases are a match to TRBD1. The J segment lost 4 bases and the V segment lost 9 bases, leaving 7 bases of the junction unmatched. The CDR3 runs to 13 residues. Germline V gives CDR1 LNHDA, CDR2 SQIVND (reference sequence). This CDR3 is CASIDRGAYGYTF. CDR3 nucleotide sequence: TGTGCCAGCATTGACAGGGGCGCCTATGGCTACACCTTC.

The gene calls are TRBV6-5 and TRBJ2-1; maybe TRBD2 (6 bases). V lost 0 bases and J lost 8, with 17 bases in between. This CDR3 contains 16 residues. In germline, CDR1 is MNHEY, CDR2 SVGAGI. CDR3 in DNA: TGTGCCAGCAGTTACTCGGAGGGCGGCCCCCTGGATGAGCAGTTCTTC. It yields the protein CASSYSEGGPLDEQFF.

This chain links TRBV7-8 with TRBJ1-1; 12 nucleotides agree with TRBD1. CDR1 SGHVS and CDR2 FQNEAQ come from the germline V gene. There are 18 residues in the CDR3. After removal of 3 bases from V and 3 bases from J, the junction contained 11 bases not matched to a gene. In DNA form, the CDR3 reads TGTGCCAGCAGCTTGGCCGGGACAGGGGGCGCTCGGTACACTGAAGCTTTCTTT. Residues: CASSLAGTGGARYTEAFF.

The table lists this clone with a count of one. This chain connects TRBV25-1 to TRBJ2-7; 8 bases map to TRBD1. The V and J ends lost 1 base and 4 bases, in that order; junction bases with no gene match: 9. Per germline, CDR1 MGHDK and CDR2 SYGVNS. The CDR3 contains 16 residues. This CDR3 is CASSESPGQGRYEQYF. CDR3 bases: TGTGCCAGCAGTGAATCCCCTGGACAGGGACGATACGAGCAGTACTTC.

CDR3 in amino acids: CASSVDGSPGVGYTF. Here the CDR3 DNA reads TGTGCCAGCAGCGTAGACGGGAGCCCGGGGGTTGGCTACACCTTC. The J gene is TRBJ1-2, the V gene TRBV9, with a tentative D call TRBD1 (5 bases). Trimming stripped 0 bases from V and 7 bases from J, with 16 bases between. The CDR3 length is 15 residues. The V gene's germline CDR1 is SGDLS and CDR2 YYNGEE.

In its sample, this clone was seen once. This rearrangement joins TRBV30 to TRBJ2-6; tentative D call: TRBD1 (6 bases). Germline CDR1 and CDR2: GTSNPN and SVGIG (reference sequence). CDR3 length: 16 residues. V lost 4 bases and J lost 2, with 15 bases in between. CDR3 in DNA: TGTGCCTGGATAGGGGGTATTGACCCTGGGGCCAACGTCCTGACTTTC. This translates into CAWIGGIDPGANVLTF.

The rearrangement links TRBV12-2 to TRBJ2-6. TRBV12-2 is an annotated pseudogene. The CDR3 has 17 amino acids. The CDR3 DNA is TGTGCAAGTCGCAATGAGCCCACACAAAGTCGGGCCAACGTCCTGACTTTC. This translates into CASRNEPTQSRANVLTF.

Worth noting for this clone: Different DNA sequences within this sample yield the same CDR3. V gene TRBV7-9 combines with J gene TRBJ2-7; 9 bases agree with TRBD1. This CDR3 region has 14 residues. Trimming cost V 5 bases and J 5 bases; bases outside gene matches: 7. Germline CDR1 SEHNR, CDR2 FQNEAQ (reference sequence). In nucleotides, the CDR3 is TGTGCCAGCAGCCCAAGGGACAGGGCCGACGAGCAGTACTTC. It translates to CASSPRDRADEQYF. Full variable domain (rest looked up from reference TRBV7-9 and TRBJ2-7): DTGVSQNPRHKITKRGQNVTFRCDPISEHNRLYWYRQTLGQGPEFLTYFQNEAQLEKSRLLSDRFSAERPKGSFSTLEIQRTEQGDSAMYLCASSPRDRADEQYFGPGTRLTVT.

The chain is built from TRBV28 and TRBJ1-1; 8 nucleotides align to TRBD1. This CDR3 region has 11 residues. CDR1 is MDHEN and CDR2 is SYDVKM in the germline V gene. Trimming removed 3 bases from V and 11 bases from J; junction bases left unmatched: 2. CDR3 sequence reads: CASSFRGRAFF. The CDR3 bases are TGTGCCAGCAGTTTCAGGGGGCGGGCTTTCTTT.

Note on this clone: The same CDR3 arises from other DNA sequences in this sample as well. The chain employs TRBV9 and TRBJ2-2, with D unresolved. The CDR3 runs 12 residues. Germline CDR1 and CDR2: SGDLS and YYNGEE. V was trimmed by 0 bases and J by 7 bases, leaving 4 bases between them. The CDR3: CASSVVIGELFF. For the CDR3, the DNA is TGTGCCAGCAGCGTAGTGATCGGGGAGCTGTTTTTT.

V usage is TRBV19 and J usage is TRBJ1-2; unclear D gene. In germline, CDR1 is LNHDA, CDR2 SQIVND (reference sequence). The V end was cut by 5 bases, the J end by 3 bases, with 10 bases between. The CDR3 loop spans 13 amino acids. CDR3: CASSPTTDYGYTF. CDR3 DNA sequence: TGTGCCAGTAGTCCTACGACCGACTATGGCTACACCTTC.

This rearrangement joins TRBV19 to TRBJ2-1, with 10 bases lining up with TRBD2. Germline CDR1 reads LNHDA; CDR2 reads SQIVND (reference sequence). CDR3 length: 15 amino acids. V lost 6 bases to trimming and J lost 0 bases; unmatched junction nucleotides: 2. The CDR3 spells CASRLAGNSYNEQFF. The CDR3 nucleotides read TGTGCCAGTAGACTAGCGGGGAACTCCTACAATGAGCAGTTCTTC.

V and J are TRBV6-6 and TRBJ2-1; 7 positions agree with TRBD2. Trimming at V came to 6 bases and at J to 8 bases, leaving 13 bases not matched to a gene. CDR1 and CDR2 from the germline V gene are MNHNY and SVGAGI (reference sequence). The CDR3 has 15 residues. This CDR3 is CASSQNTGLGHEQFF. The CDR3 nucleotides are TGTGCCAGCAGCCAAAACACCGGACTAGGCCATGAGCAGTTCTTC.

This clone was counted once. The chain recombines TRBV28 with TRBJ1-5; D is uncertain. V lost 4 bases and J lost 0, with 16 bases in between. This CDR3 region has 17 residues. The germline CDR1 and CDR2 sequences are MDHEN and SYDVKM. CDR3 amino acids: CASSSTSVGYSNQPQHF. The CDR3 DNA follows: TGTGCCAGCAGTTCTACCAGCGTAGGTTATAGCAATCAGCCCCAGCATTTT.

The chain uses TRBV27 and TRBJ2-1, with TRBD1 as a possible D gene (6 bases). V was trimmed by 7 bases and J by 7 bases, leaving 26 bases between them. The germline V gene encodes CDR1 MNHEY and CDR2 SMNVEV (reference sequence). This CDR3 comprises 17 residues. CDR3 coding DNA: TGTGCCAGCACCACAGGGCCCGGTTGGCCAGGACCGAATGAGCAGTTCTTC. Amino acids: CASTTGPGWPGPNEQFF.

V usage is TRBV15 and J usage is TRBJ2-3; TRBD1 matches 7 bases. Germline assignment: CDR1 LNHNV and CDR2 YYDKDF (reference sequence). The J segment lost 3 bases and the V segment lost 4 bases, leaving 7 bases of the junction unmatched. The CDR3 has 15 amino acids. CDR3 region: CATSTRDSKTDTQYF. The CDR3 nucleotides are TGTGCCACCAGCACCCGGGACAGCAAAACAGATACGCAGTATTTT. Looking up the rest from reference TRBV15 and TRBJ2-3 gives the full variable domain: DAMVIQNPRYQVTQFGKPVTLSCSQTLNHNVMYWYQQKSSQAPKLLFHYYDKDFNNEADTPDNFQSRRPNTSFCFLDIRSPGLGDTAMYLCATSTRDSKTDTQYFGPGTRLTVL.

The V and J genes are TRBV28 and TRBJ2-7; D remains unclear. V was pared by 6 bases and J by 7 bases, with 19 bases between. This CDR3 is built from 14 residues. The germline V gene has CDR1 MDHEN and CDR2 SYDVKM. The CDR3, as DNA: TGTGCCAGCAGCCCTTCGGCCCTCATGAGGGAGCAGTACTTC. This encodes CASSPSALMREQYF.

V usage is TRBV27 and J usage is TRBJ2-7; D not certain. CDR1 and CDR2 from the germline V gene are MNHEY and SMNVEV (reference sequence). V dropped 2 bases and J dropped 2 bases, with 7 bases sitting between them. This CDR3 has 13 amino acids. The CDR3 region has the DNA TGTGCCAGCAGTTTAGCGTTCACCTACGAGCAGTACTTC. It is translated as CASSLAFTYEQYF.

The gene calls are TRBV27 and TRBJ2-7; tentative D call: TRBD1 (6 bases). The CDR3 totals 16 residues. Trimming removed 6 bases from V and 2 bases from J, with 20 bases in between. Germline CDR1 MNHEY, CDR2 SMNVEV (reference sequence). CDR3 region: CASSLEGGPTPYEQYF. Here the CDR3 DNA reads TGTGCCAGCAGCTTAGAAGGGGGACCGACCCCCTACGAGCAGTACTTC.